The sequence of this T cell receptor beta chain was determined in a study of cytotoxic CD8 clonotypes in ibrutinib-treated CLL. Study-level points and caveats: Private clonotypes, not public ones, expanded at ibrutinib response. Clonality was elevated at ibrutinib response and had returned toward baseline at progression.

Germline V CDR1 and CDR2: MDHEN, SYDVKM. This CDR3 is built from 17 residues. J lost 8 bases, V lost 5 bases, and 18 bases had no gene match. This clone was seen more than once but under ten times. Its antigen is not identified. Depth targeted 1 in 200,000 to 1 in 1 million T cells, averaging roughly 9.7x coverage per clonotype. Repertoires were generated with immunoSEQ multiplex PCR, while TCRdb's copy carries only in-frame clones and drops some. The sample holds 250,000 to 350,000 clones, roughly 76% seen once. This specimen consisted of PBMCs, obtained at disease progression, from a patient treated with ibrutinib. The TCR comes from a human donor with chronic lymphocytic leukemia. The chain links TRBV28 to TRBJ1-2, with TRBD1 identical over 9 bases. The CDR3 bases are TGTGCCAGCAGTCGTAGCGGGGACAGGGTTCTTCGAGACGGCTACACCTTC. Its protein is CASSRSGDRVLRDGYTF.